The entry below gives a single T cell receptor (beta chain) sequence along with its context. The CDR3 contains 11 residues. In germline, CDR1 is SNHLY, CDR2 FYNNEI. The V end lost 5 bases, the J end lost 1 base, and 3 bases lay between the germline ends. These data come from a study of technical replicates of blood from a handful of donors. Clones were read by immunoSEQ multiplex PCR, and TCRdb kept only the in-frame ones, dropping some. The sample has about 79,000 clones; around 92% are singletons. The specimen sequenced was T cells isolated from PBMCs. This chain links TRBV2 with TRBJ2-7; D gene unclear. This sequence was found in a human donor in good health. Some clones in this sample may be carry-over from other donors' samples. The CDR3, as DNA: TGTGCCAGCAGTCAGTCCTACGAGCAGTACTTC. As protein: CASSQSYEQYF. The whole variable domain, filled in from reference TRBV2 and TRBJ2-7, reads EPEVTQTPSHQVTQMGQEVILRCVPISNHLYFYWYRQILGQKVEFLVSFYNNEISEKSEIFDDQFSVERPDGSNFTLKIRSTKLEDSAMYFCASSQSYEQYFGPGTRLTVT.